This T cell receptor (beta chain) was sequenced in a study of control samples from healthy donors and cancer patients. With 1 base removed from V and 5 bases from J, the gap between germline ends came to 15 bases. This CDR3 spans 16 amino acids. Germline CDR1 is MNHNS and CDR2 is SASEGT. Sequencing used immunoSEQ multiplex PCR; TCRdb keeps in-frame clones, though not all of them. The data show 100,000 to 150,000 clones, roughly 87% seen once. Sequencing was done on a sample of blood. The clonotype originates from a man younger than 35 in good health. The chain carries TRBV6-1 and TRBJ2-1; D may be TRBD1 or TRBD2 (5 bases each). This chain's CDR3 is CASSEGWGLRHNEQFF. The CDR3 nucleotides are TGTGCCAGCAGTGAAGGGTGGGGGTTGAGGCACAATGAGCAGTTCTTC.